There are a few counts of the clone carrying this T cell receptor (beta chain). The entry originates in a study of beta chain features in type 1 diabetes. Study-wide background: Age, gender and cell yields were similar between patients and healthy donors. Sorted cells from all samples, numbering about 99,000,000, were examined.

Every isolated RNA sample was fully reverse transcribed, so sequencing captured expressed TCRB transcripts. This table comes from immunoSEQ multiplex PCR, and its TCRdb copy is limited to in-frame clones, with some not included. Of 300,000 to 450,000 clones listed, less than 20% are singletons. CDR3 length equals 11 residues. Germline CDR1 MNHEY, CDR2 SVGAGI. The V and J ends lost 4 bases and 6 bases respectively, with 3 bases between them. The source of this sequence is a woman between 18 and 29 years old in good health. Sequences were obtained from naive CD4+ T cells from blood. The chain uses TRBV6-5 and TRBJ2-2; D is unclear. The CDR3 nucleotides are TGTGCCAGCAGTTCTCCCGGGGAGCTGTTTTTT. This encodes CASSSPGELFF.